This entry describes one TCR beta chain. Its specificity is unknown. J gave up 0 bases and V 1 base, and 11 bases lay outside the gene matches. The CDR3 consists of 19 residues. Germline V CDR1 and CDR2: SGHTA, FQGNSA. The sample belongs to a study of PD-1 blockade in mismatch repair-deficient tumors. Study as a whole: All were previously treated, progressing patients with some twelve mismatch repair-deficient cancer types.

Only in-frame clones appear in the TCRdb table, and some are missing; sequencing was by immunoSEQ multiplex PCR. The repertoire has 120,000 or so clones, more than 85% of them found once; the top ten carry approximately 13%. TCRs were sequenced from three patients responding to pembrolizumab. Findings and limits, study-wide: Rapid post-treatment expansion, then contraction, generally preceding radiologic response, marked tumor-resident clones.

The specimen was peripheral blood, collected 44 weeks after starting pembrolizumab. The chain combines TRBV7-2 with TRBJ2-1; TRBD2 matches 8 bases. The TCR was taken from an adult with mismatch repair-deficient cancer. The CDR3 loop is CASSLDPSWAGGSYNEQFF. DNA of the CDR3: TGTGCCAGCAGCTTAGACCCCTCTTGGGCGGGAGGCTCCTACAATGAGCAGTTCTTC.